This T cell receptor beta chain stems from a study of vaccination and CD4 T cells after COVID-19. This clonotype came up a few times. As yet, its antigen is unknown. Cultured CD4+ T-cell DNA underwent Oncomine TCR Beta short-read sequencing. MiXCR was run by TCRdb on the PCR reads, yielding one entry per CDR3 protein. This sample has around 9,200 distinct CDR3 sequences, with about 48% found just once. V lost 6 bases to trimming and J lost 2 bases; unmatched junction nucleotides: 12. Germline CDR1 SSHAT, CDR2 FNYEAQ (reference sequence). CDR3 length: 18 amino acids. This sample's treatment: approximately nine-day PBMC culture with coronavirus spike peptide pools or control peptides (ViraFEST assay).

The J gene is TRBJ2-3, the V gene TRBV7-7; 12 bases line up with TRBD2. Sequencing was done on a sample of CD4+ T cells from blood, cultured in vitro. The receptor comes from a human donor who had recovered from COVID-19. The DNA for the CDR3 is TGTGCCAGCAGTCCTCGACTAGCGGGAGACAGAAACACAGATACGCAGTATTTT. This codes for CASSPRLAGDRNTDTQYF.